The rows below give T cell receptor beta chains drawn from one sample of a study of T cells after yellow fever vaccination. MiXCR, applied by TCRdb to the 5' RACE reads, yields one record per CDR3 protein. The sample gives about 340,000 distinct CDR3 sequences, 9.5% to 15% of which show up once; 2.5% to 3.5% is in the top ten. The input for sequencing was CD4+ T cells sorted from PBMCs, taken 15 days after the yellow fever booster vaccination. The origin of the receptors is a man younger than 30 who received the YFV17D yellow fever vaccine. Each CDR3 is given with its conserved first and last residue. The D gene is left open where the match is weak. The size of a clone is reported for some rows only, either as once, few or many, or as a class for expanded clones.

j_call clone_size v_call d_call cdr3_nt cdr3_aa
TRBJ1-2 NA TRBV20-1 NA TGCAGTGCTATCAGGGACCAGGATGGCTACACCTTC CSAIRDQDGYTF
TRBJ1-1 few TRBV7-2 NA TGTGCCAGCAGCCTGGCCCAGGGTATTTACACTGAAGCTTTCTTT CASSLAQGIYTEAFF
TRBJ1-2 NA TRBV19 NA TGTGCCAGTAGTAGAGGGAGAAGTGGGAACTATGGCTACACCTTC CASSRGRSGNYGYTF
TRBJ2-7 NA TRBV12-3/TRBV12-4 NA TGTGCCAGCAGTATCTCCGGGACGGGAGCCTACGAGCAGTACTTC CASSISGTGAYEQYF
TRBJ1-4 NA TRBV7-9 NA TGTGCCAGCAGCTTAGGAGGTTTGGGCCTGAGGGTGGAAAAACTGTTTTTT CASSLGGLGLRVEKLFF
TRBJ2-1 many TRBV7-2 TRBD1 TGTGCCAGCACCCGTGGGGACAGTACCTACAATGAGCAGTTCTTC CASTRGDSTYNEQFF
TRBJ1-1 NA TRBV6-6 NA TGTGCCAGCTACCTTCAGGGGAACGAAGCTTTCTTT CASYLQGNEAFF
TRBJ1-5 few TRBV5-5 NA TGTGCCAGCAGCTTTGGGTTCGCCCAGCCCCAGCATTTT CASSFGFAQPQHF
TRBJ1-5 NA TRBV21-1 NA TGTGCCAGCAGGGGGGTGTTGCACACCGATCAGCCCCAGCATTTT CASRGVLHTDQPQHF
TRBJ2-7 NA TRBV7-9 NA TGTGCCAGCAGCTTCAGTTCATCCTACGAGCAGTACTTC CASSFSSSYEQYF
TRBJ2-7 few TRBV19 NA TGTGCCAGCACCGTTGGACACCAGTACGAGCAGTACTTC CASTVGHQYEQYF
TRBJ1-6 few TRBV6-2/TRBV6-3 NA TGTGCCAGCAGTTACTCAACGGGACTTTCACCCCTCCACTTT CASSYSTGLSPLHF
TRBJ1-6 many TRBV12-3/TRBV12-4 TRBD1 TGTGCCAGCAGCAACGACAGGGATTATAATTCACCCCTCCACTTT CASSNDRDYNSPLHF
TRBJ2-1 NA TRBV18 TRBD2 TGTGCCAGCTCACCACCGGGACTAGGGGCTGACAATGAGCAGTTCTTC CASSPPGLGADNEQFF
TRBJ2-3 NA TRBV11-2 NA TGTGCCAGCAGCTTAGGAAGTGGGGTCACGACCACAGATACGCAGTATTTT CASSLGSGVTTTDTQYF
TRBJ2-5 NA TRBV7-7 TRBD1 TGTGCCAGCAGCCCCGTTGGGACAGGGAGGAGGGAGACCCAGTACTTC CASSPVGTGRRETQYF
TRBJ2-2 few TRBV11-2 TRBD1 TGTGCCAGCAGCACACTTAGGGGGCGTGTCGGGGAGCTGTTTTTT CASSTLRGRVGELFF
TRBJ2-7 NA TRBV20-1 NA TGCAGTGGGACTTCCGGGGCCCTCGATTCCTACGAGCAGTACTTC CSGTSGALDSYEQYF
TRBJ2-1 few TRBV4-1 NA TGCGCCAGCAGCCACGCAGGGATTACCTACAATGAGCAGTTCTTC CASSHAGITYNEQFF
TRBJ2-1 few TRBV5-1 TRBD2 TGCGCCAGCAGCTTACGAGCGGGGGGGCTGCACAATGAGCAGTTCTTC CASSLRAGGLHNEQFF
TRBJ2-7 NA TRBV11-2 TRBD1 TGTGCCAGCAGCCTAGGCAGGGGACAGGGAACCTACGAGCAGTACTTC CASSLGRGQGTYEQYF
TRBJ2-1 few TRBV2 NA TGTGCCAGCAGCGAGGTCAATGAGCAGTTC CASSEVNEQF
TRBJ2-7 NA TRBV10-1 TRBD2 TGCGCCAGCAGCCCCGGCTCTAGCGGAATCTACGAGCAGTACTTC CASSPGSSGIYEQYF
TRBJ2-3 NA TRBV7-8 NA TGTGCCAGCAGCTTAGTTGGGGGGGGGCTGGCAGATACGCAGTATTTT CASSLVGGGLADTQYF
TRBJ2-3 few TRBV6-1 TRBD1 TGTGCCAGCAGTATACAGGGGGTACCTAGCACAGATACGCAGTATTTT CASSIQGVPSTDTQYF
TRBJ2-5 few TRBV5-1 TRBD1 TGCGCCAGCAGCTGGGGGACAGACCGGGAGACCCAGTACTTC CASSWGTDRETQYF
TRBJ1-2 NA TRBV21-1 NA TGTGCCAGCAGCAAAGGGCCAGGGTATCACTATGGCTACACCTTC CASSKGPGYHYGYTF
TRBJ1-6 NA TRBV4-2 NA TGTGCCAGCAGCCCCGGGCCTGAGACAGTCTCCTATAATTCACCCCTCCACTTT CASSPGPETVSYNSPLHF
TRBJ1-3 NA TRBV5-1 NA TGCGCCAGCAGCCCAGGACAGTCTGGAAACACCATATATTTT CASSPGQSGNTIYF
TRBJ1-2 few TRBV20-1 TRBD1 TGCAGTGCTAGACCAAGGACAGGGTTCGACTATGGCTACACCTTC CSARPRTGFDYGYTF
TRBJ1-2 NA TRBV6-2/TRBV6-3 TRBD1 TGTGCCAGCATCAAACCTGGACAGGGGGATGGCTACACCTTC CASIKPGQGDGYTF
TRBJ1-1 NA TRBV18 NA TGTGCCAGCTCACCACCAGGGCACACTGAAGCTTTCTTT CASSPPGHTEAFF
TRBJ1-2 NA TRBV25-1 NA TGTGCCAGCAGTGGGCAGGAGCGCCACTATGGCTACACCTTC CASSGQERHYGYTF
TRBJ2-1 NA TRBV18 NA TGTGCCAGCTCAGATCGGACTTCCCGCCGCAATGAGCAGTTCTTC CASSDRTSRRNEQFF
TRBJ2-6 NA TRBV2 NA TGTGCCAGCAGCCTACAGGGTTCGGCTGGGGCCAACGTCCTGACTTTC CASSLQGSAGANVLTF
TRBJ2-2 NA TRBV3-1 NA TGTGCCAGCAGCCCCCCTGGGAGGAGCGACACCGGGGAGCTGTTTTTT CASSPPGRSDTGELFF
TRBJ2-5 NA TRBV20-1 NA TGCAGTGCTTTACGGGGCGGGGAGACCCAGTACTTC CSALRGGETQYF
TRBJ2-1 NA TRBV5-1 NA TGCGCCAGCAGCTACGGGTCCAGCGACAATGAGCAGTTCTTC CASSYGSSDNEQFF
TRBJ2-3 few TRBV6-6 NA TGTGCCAGCAGTTACGGGTACAGGGGCACAGATACGCAGTATTTT CASSYGYRGTDTQYF
TRBJ2-7 few TRBV12-3/TRBV12-4 TRBD2 TGTGCCAGCAGTTCCCGACTAGCGGGGGGAACCTACGAGCAGTACTTC CASSSRLAGGTYEQYF
TRBJ1-5 few TRBV10-2 TRBD1 TGCGCCAGCAGGATGGGGACAGTCAATCAGCCCCAGCATTTT CASRMGTVNQPQHF
TRBJ2-1 NA TRBV4-2 NA TGTGCCAGCAGCCAAGTTGGTGGGGGCGAGTACAATGAGCAGTTCTTC CASSQVGGGEYNEQFF
TRBJ2-7 NA TRBV20-1 TRBD2 TGCAGTGCTGCCTTACTAGCGGGGGGCTCCTACGAGCAGTACTTC CSAALLAGGSYEQYF
TRBJ2-7 many TRBV7-2 TRBD2 TGTGCCAGCAGCCCCCGGGGTAGCGGGGGTAAACAGTACTTC CASSPRGSGGKQYF
TRBJ2-5 NA TRBV4-2 TRBD2 TGTGCCAGCAGCCAAGGCCTAGCGGCCCAAGAGACCCAGTACTTC CASSQGLAAQETQYF
TRBJ1-3 few TRBV7-9 TRBD1 TGTGCCAGCAGCTTCCAGGGGGCCTACACCATATATTTT CASSFQGAYTIYF
TRBJ2-1 many TRBV7-9 TRBD1 TGTGCCAGCAGCACGGGACAGTCCTACAATGAGCAGTTCTTC CASSTGQSYNEQFF
TRBJ2-3 few TRBV28 NA TGTGCCAGCACCGCCCTCCAGGGTACCCCTAGCACAGATACGCAGTATTTT CASTALQGTPSTDTQYF
TRBJ2-6 NA TRBV6-5 NA TGTGCCAGCAGTTACTCGATAGGAAGGCTGTCCTCTGGGGCCAACGTCCTGACTTTC CASSYSIGRLSSGANVLTF